This T cell receptor (beta chain) was retrieved from a study of blood T cell repertoires in COVID-19. Study in general: Acute-phase and convalescent COVID-19 samples originated in the United States, Italy and Spain.

Profiling relied on immunoSEQ multiplex PCR, and the TCRdb table lists in-frame clones only, not all of them. The sample lists about 280,000 clones, roughly 85% seen once, with 4.5% to 5.5% in the top ten. The CDR3 loop spans 18 amino acids. Germline values: CDR1 LNHDA, CDR2 SQIVND (reference sequence). The J segment lost 3 bases and the V segment lost 4 bases, leaving 14 bases of the junction unmatched. This TCR was sampled from a man aged 50 or older with active or convalescent COVID-19. Sequenced material: peripheral blood. The chain links TRBV19 to TRBJ2-2; 7 bases are a match to TRBD2. CDR3 in amino acids: CASSNWGVGLADTGELFF. Written as DNA, the CDR3 is TGTGCCAGTAGTAATTGGGGGGTGGGCCTAGCGGACACCGGGGAGCTGTTTTTT.